The 2 T cell receptor beta chains in this list originate from one sample, sequenced in a study of blood T cell repertoires in COVID-19. Here immunoSEQ multiplex PCR was the method, and the copy in TCRdb shows in-frame clones only, minus some. The sample shows some 300,000 clones, roughly 86% of them seen only once. Specimen: PBMCs or T cells enriched from blood (not recorded which). The receptors originated from a woman aged 45-65 years who had been exposed to COVID-19.

In its sample, this clone was seen a few times. The chain joins TRBV7-2 to TRBJ1-1; 7 nucleotides line up with TRBD1. Germline CDR1 and CDR2: SGHTA and FQGNSA. The CDR3 has 15 amino acids. The V segment lost 5 bases and the J segment 2 bases; nucleotides outside the gene matches: 8. DNA for the CDR3: TGTGCCAGCAGCACAGCCGGGACAGACAACACTGAAGCTTTCTTT. This sequence encodes CASSTAGTDNTEAFF.

The J gene is TRBJ2-7, the V gene TRBV14; 9 bases line up with TRBD1. CDR3 length: 13 amino acids. The ends lost 4 bases at V and 6 bases at J; junction bases unmatched: 4. Germline assignment: CDR1 SGHDN and CDR2 FVKESK. The CDR3 loop is CASSPGTGFEQYF. Here the CDR3 DNA reads TGTGCCAGCAGCCCCGGGACAGGGTTCGAGCAGTACTTC.